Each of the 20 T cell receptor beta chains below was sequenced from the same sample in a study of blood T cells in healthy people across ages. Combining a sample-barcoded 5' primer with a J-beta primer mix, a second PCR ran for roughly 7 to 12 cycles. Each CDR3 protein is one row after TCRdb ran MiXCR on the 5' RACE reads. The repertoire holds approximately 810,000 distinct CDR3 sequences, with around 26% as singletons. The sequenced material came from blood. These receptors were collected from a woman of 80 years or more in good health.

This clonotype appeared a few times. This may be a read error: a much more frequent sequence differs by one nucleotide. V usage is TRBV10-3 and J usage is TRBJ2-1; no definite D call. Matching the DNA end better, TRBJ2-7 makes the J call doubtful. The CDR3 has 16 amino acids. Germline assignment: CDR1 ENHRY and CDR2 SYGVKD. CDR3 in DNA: TGTGCCATCAGTGAGTCCGAGACTTTTTCCTACAATGAGCAGTACTTC. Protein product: CAISESETFSYNEQYF.

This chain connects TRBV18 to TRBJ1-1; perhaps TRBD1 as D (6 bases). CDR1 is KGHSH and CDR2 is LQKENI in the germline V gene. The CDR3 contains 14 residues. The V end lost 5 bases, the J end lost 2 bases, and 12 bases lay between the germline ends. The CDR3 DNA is TGTGCCAGCTCAGGGGGGGCAGTCAACACTGAAGCTTTCTTT. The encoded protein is CASSGGAVNTEAFF.

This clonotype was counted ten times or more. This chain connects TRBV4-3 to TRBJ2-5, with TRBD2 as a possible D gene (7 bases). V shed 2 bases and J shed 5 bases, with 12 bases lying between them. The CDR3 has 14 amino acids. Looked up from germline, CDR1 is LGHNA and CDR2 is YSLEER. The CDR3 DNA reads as TGCGCCAGCAGCCAAAGGGGGGGGCCTGAGACCCAGTACTTC. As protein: CASSQRGGPETQYF.

This CDR3 is CACDSPGRNQPQHF. The CDR3 nucleotides are TGTGCCTGCGACAGTCCTGGACGCAATCAGCCCCAGCATTTT. The chain joins TRBV30 to TRBJ1-5, with D tentatively TRBD1 (5 bases). Germline CDR1 reads GTSNPN; CDR2 reads SVGIG (reference sequence). Trimming removed 6 bases at V and 2 bases at J, with 14 bases between. The CDR3 covers 14 residues.

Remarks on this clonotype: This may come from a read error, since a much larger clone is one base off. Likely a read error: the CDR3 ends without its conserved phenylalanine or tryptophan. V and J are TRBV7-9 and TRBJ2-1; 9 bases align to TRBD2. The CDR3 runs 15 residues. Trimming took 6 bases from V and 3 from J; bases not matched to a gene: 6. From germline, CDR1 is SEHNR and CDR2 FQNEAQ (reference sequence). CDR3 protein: CASRGTSRYYNEQFV. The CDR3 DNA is TGTGCCAGCAGAGGGACTAGCCGATACTACAATGAGCAGTTCGTC.

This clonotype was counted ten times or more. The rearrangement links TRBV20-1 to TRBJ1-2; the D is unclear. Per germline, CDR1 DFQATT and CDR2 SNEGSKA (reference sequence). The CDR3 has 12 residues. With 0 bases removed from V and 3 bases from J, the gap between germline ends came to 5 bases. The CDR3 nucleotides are TGCAGTGCTAGAGATCGTGACTATGGCTACACCTTC. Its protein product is CSARDRDYGYTF.

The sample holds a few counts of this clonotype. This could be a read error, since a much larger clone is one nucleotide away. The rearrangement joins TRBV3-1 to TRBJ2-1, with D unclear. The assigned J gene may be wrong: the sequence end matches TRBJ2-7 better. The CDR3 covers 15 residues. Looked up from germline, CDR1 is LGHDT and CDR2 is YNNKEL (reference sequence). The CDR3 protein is CASSQGQLSYNEQYF. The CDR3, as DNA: TGTGCCAGCAGCCAAGGGCAATTGTCCTACAATGAGCAGTACTTC.

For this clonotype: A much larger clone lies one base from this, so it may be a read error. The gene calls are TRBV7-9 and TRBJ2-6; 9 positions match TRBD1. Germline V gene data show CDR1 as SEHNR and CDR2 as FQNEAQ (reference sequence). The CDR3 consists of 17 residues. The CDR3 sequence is CASSKGQGDSGANVRTF. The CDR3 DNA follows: TGTGCCAGCAGTAAGGGACAGGGAGACTCTGGGGCCAACGTCCGGACTTTC.

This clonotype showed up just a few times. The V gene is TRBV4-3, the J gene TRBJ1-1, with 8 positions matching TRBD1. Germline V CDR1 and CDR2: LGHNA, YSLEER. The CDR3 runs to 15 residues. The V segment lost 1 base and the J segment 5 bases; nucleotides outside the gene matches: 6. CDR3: CASSQVGRGQTEAFF. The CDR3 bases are TGCGCCAGCAGCCAAGTGGGCAGGGGGCAGACTGAAGCTTTCTTT.

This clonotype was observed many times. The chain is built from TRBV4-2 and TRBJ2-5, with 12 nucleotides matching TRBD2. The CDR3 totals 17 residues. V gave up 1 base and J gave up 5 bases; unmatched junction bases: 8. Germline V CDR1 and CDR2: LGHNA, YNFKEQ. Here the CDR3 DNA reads TGTGCCAGCAGCCAAGTTGTACTAGCGGGGGGCCTGGAGACCCAGTACTTC. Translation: CASSQVVLAGGLETQYF.

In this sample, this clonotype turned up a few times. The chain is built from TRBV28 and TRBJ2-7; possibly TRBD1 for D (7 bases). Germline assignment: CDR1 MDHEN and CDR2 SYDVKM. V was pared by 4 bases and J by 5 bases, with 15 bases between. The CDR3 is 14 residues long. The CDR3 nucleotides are TGTGCCAGCAGTTCCTCCAGGGGGGCGGACGAGCAGTACTTC. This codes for CASSSSRGADEQYF.

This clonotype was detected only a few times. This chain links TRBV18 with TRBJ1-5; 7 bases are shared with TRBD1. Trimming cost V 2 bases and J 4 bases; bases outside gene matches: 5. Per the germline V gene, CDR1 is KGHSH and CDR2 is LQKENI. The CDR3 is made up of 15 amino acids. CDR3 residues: CASSPSRGANQPQHF. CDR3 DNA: TGTGCCAGCTCACCAAGCAGGGGGGCTAATCAGCCCCAGCATTTT.

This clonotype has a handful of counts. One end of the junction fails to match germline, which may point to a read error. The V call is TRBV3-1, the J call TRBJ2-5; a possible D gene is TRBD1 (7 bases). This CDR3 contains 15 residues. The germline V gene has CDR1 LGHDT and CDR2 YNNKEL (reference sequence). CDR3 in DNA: TGTGCCAGCAGCCAAGGCCGGGGGCAGGGGGAGACCCGGTACTTC. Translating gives CASSQGRGQGETRYF.

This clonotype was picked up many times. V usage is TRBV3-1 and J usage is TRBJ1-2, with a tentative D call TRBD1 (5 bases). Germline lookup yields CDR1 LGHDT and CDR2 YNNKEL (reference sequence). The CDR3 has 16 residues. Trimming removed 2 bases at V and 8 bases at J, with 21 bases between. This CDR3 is CASSQTWQVGGGGYTF. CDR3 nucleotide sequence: TGTGCCAGCAGCCAAACGTGGCAGGTCGGGGGTGGAGGCTACACCTTC.

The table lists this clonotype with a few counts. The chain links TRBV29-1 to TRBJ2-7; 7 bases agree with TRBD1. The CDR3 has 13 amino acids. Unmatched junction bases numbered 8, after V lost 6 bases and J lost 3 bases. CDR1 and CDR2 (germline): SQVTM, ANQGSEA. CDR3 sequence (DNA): TGCAGCGTCCCTAAGACAGGGAACTACGAGCAGTACTTC. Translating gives CSVPKTGNYEQYF.

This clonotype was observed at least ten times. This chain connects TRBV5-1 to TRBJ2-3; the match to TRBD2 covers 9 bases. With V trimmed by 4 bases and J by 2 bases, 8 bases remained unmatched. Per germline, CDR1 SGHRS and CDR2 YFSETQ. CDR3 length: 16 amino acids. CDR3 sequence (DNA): TGCGCCAGCAGCCCCGAAATAGCGGGGGTCACAGATACGCAGTATTTT. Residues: CASSPEIAGVTDTQYF.

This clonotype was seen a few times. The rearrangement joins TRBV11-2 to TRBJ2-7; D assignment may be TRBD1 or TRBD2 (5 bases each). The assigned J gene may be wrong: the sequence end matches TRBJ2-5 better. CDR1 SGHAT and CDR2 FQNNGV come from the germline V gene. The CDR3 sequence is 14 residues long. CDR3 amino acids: CASSPPGLGETQYF. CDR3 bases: TGTGCCAGCAGCCCCCCGGGGCTCGGAGAGACCCAGTACTTC.

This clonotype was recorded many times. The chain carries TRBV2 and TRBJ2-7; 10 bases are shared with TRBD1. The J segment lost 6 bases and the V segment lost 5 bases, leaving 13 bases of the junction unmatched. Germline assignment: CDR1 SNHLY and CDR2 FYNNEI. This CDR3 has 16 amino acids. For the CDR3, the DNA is TGTGCCAGCAGTTACTCTACGGGACAGGGGATCGGCGAGCAGTACTTC. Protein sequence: CASSYSTGQGIGEQYF.

The CDR3 reads CASSPGVAGNEQYF. CDR3 nucleotide sequence: TGTGCCAGCAGCCCAGGGGTGGCAGGGAACGAGCAGTACTTC. This chain connects TRBV7-2 to TRBJ2-4, with D possibly TRBD1 on 6 matching bases. The J call may be wrong; the DNA end is better matched by TRBJ2-7. The CDR3 has 14 amino acids. Germline V gives CDR1 SGHTA, CDR2 FQGNSA.

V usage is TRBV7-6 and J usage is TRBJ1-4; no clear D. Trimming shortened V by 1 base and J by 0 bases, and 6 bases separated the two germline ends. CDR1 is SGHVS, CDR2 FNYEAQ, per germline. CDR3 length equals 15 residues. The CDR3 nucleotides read TGTGCCAGCAGCTTAGAACCGGCAACTAATGAAAAACTGTTTTTT. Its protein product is CASSLEPATNEKLFF.